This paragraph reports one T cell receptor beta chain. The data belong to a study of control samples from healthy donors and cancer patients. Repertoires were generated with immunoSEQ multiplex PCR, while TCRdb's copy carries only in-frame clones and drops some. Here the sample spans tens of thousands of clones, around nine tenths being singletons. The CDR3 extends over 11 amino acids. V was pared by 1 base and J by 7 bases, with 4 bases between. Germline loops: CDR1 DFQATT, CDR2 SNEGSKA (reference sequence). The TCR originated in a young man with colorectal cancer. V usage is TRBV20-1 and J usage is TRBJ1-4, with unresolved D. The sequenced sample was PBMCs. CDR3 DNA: TGCAGTGCTAGAGTAGGTGAAAAACTGTTTTTT. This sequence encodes CSARVGEKLFF.